This T cell receptor beta chain was sequenced for a study of Graves' ophthalmopathy and Graves' hyperthyroidism. Study results and limitations: A model of 13 signatures distinguished ophthalmopathy from stable hyperthyroidism at around 90% sensitivity and roughly 80% specificity. Blood also carried most expanded thyroid clonotypes exceeding 0.001 frequency.

Deletions cut 1 base from V and 4 bases from J, with 19 bases between. Germline CDR1 and CDR2: SGHTA and FQGNSA. This CDR3 comprises 17 residues. Of note for this clonotype: The antigen is not known.

Amplifying from RNA transcripts, the study obtained TCR beta CDR3 regions. The workflow started with a first-round RT-PCR run with HTBI primers and then moved on to a second-round multiplex PCR. MiXCR was run by TCRdb on the multiplex PCR reads, yielding one entry per CDR3 protein. The sample records roughly 1.1 million distinct CDR3 sequences, about two fifths being singletons. Ineligible for inclusion were patients with other autoimmune diseases, uncontrolled infections, pregnancy or lactation. J is TRBJ1-2 and V is TRBV7-2, with D tentatively TRBD1 (6 bases). The specimen sequenced was peripheral blood or thyroid tissue (not recorded which). The receptor was isolated from an adult man with Graves' hyperthyroidism. This CDR3 is CASSLGIGFQGSYGYTF. The CDR3 DNA is TGTGCCAGCAGCTTAGGCATAGGATTCCAGGGGAGCTATGGCTACACCTTC.